The clone carrying this TCR beta chain was detected many times. What it recognizes is unknown. The data were obtained in a study of tumor and adjacent non-tumor tissue in lung cancer. Across the study: Samples averaged about 4.17 million productive TCRbeta reads each. General study findings and limits: TCR diversity was significantly greater in tumor than normal lung tissue. In normal lung, the top 100 clones were significantly more dominant than in tumor. Higher tumor TCR diversity was associated with shorter survival.

The template was RNA from unsorted bulk tissue. More than 3 cm separated this lung sample from the edge of the tumor. The ends were cut back, 6 bases at V and 6 bases at J, with 9 bases in the middle. This CDR3 is built from 12 residues. The library came from three nested PCR rounds adapted from ARM-PCR protocols. TCRdb reprocessed the multiplex PCR reads via MiXCR and lists one record per CDR3 protein. The sample contains almost 75,000 distinct CDR3 sequences, approximately 68% of which appear only once. Sequenced: distant non-tumor lung tissue. This clonotype originated in a woman aged 45-65 years with non-small cell lung cancer. The chain is built from TRBV12-3 or TRBV12-4 and TRBJ2-1, with D uncertain. CDR3 DNA: TGTGCCAGCAGCCAAGTTCGCAATGAGCAGTTCTTC. It is translated as CASSQVRNEQFF.